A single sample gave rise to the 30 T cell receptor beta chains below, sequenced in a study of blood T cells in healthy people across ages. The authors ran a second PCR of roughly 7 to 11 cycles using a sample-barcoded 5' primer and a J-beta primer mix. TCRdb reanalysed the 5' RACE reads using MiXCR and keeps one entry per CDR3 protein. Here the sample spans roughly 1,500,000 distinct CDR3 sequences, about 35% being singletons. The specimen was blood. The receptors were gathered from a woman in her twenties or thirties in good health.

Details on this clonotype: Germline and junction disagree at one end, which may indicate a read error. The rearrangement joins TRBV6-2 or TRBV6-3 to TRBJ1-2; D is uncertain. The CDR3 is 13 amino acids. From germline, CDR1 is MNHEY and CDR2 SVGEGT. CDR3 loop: CASSYSGYYGYIF. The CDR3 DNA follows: TGTGCCAGCAGTTACTCAGGATACTATGGCTACATCTTC.

The CDR3 here is CSARVWAQETQYF. The CDR3 region has the DNA TGCAGTGCTAGAGTCTGGGCACAAGAGACCCAGTACTTC. This sequence joins TRBV20-1 and TRBJ2-5; D ambiguous. The ends were cut back, 1 base at V and 2 bases at J, with 8 bases in the middle. Germline CDR1 DFQATT, CDR2 SNEGSKA (reference sequence). The CDR3 contains 13 residues.

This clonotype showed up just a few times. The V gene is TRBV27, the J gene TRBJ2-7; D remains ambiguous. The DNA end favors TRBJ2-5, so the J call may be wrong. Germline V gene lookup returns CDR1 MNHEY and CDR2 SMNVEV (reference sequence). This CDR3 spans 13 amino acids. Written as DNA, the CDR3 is TGTGCCAGCAGTCCCATTTTGTCAGGGACCCAGTACTTC. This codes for CASSPILSGTQYF.

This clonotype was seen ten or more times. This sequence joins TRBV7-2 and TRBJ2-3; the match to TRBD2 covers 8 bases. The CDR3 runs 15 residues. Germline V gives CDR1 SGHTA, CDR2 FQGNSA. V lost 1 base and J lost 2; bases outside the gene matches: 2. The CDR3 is CASSLGGGTTDTQYF. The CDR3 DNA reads TGTGCCAGCAGCTTAGGCGGGGGGACCACAGATACGCAGTATTTT.

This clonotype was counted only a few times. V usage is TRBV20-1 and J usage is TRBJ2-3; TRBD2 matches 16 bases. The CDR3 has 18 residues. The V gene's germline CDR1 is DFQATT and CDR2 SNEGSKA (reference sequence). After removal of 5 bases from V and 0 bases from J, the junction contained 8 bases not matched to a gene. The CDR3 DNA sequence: TGCAGTGCTCAGGCCGGGACTAGCGGGGGGGAAAGCACAGATACGCAGTATTTT. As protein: CSAQAGTSGGESTDTQYF.

CDR3 sequence (DNA): TGTGCCACCAGTCGAGGTGGGGGGAGGGAGGTCAATGAGCAGTTCTTC. This encodes CATSRGGGREVNEQFF. The chain couples TRBV15 to TRBJ2-1; 7 bases fit TRBD2. The CDR3 spans 16 residues. CDR1 LNHNV and CDR2 YYDKDF come from the germline V gene (reference sequence). J was trimmed by 6 bases and V by 6 bases; bases with no gene match: 14. Combining the CDR3 with reference TRBV15 and TRBJ2-1 gives the whole variable domain DAMVIQNPRYQVTQFGKPVTLSCSQTLNHNVMYWYQQKSSQAPKLLFHYYDKDFNNEADTPDNFQSRRPNTSFCFLDIRSPGLGDTAMYLCATSRGGGREVNEQFFGPGTRLTVL.

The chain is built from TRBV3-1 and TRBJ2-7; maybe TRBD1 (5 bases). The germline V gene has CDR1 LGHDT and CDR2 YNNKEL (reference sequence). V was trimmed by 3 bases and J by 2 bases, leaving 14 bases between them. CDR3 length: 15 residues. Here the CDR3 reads CASSQALRGPYEQYF. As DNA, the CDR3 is TGTGCCAGCAGCCAGGCTCTTAGGGGTCCCTACGAGCAGTACTTC.

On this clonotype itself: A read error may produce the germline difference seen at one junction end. CDR3 sequence reads: CASTEIRTGMNIEAFF. In DNA form, the CDR3 reads TGTGCCAGCACCGAAATTAGGACAGGGATGAACATTGAAGCTTTCTTT. The chain is built from TRBV4-2 and TRBJ1-1; 8 nucleotides match TRBD1. The CDR3 covers 16 residues. Germline CDR1 is LGHNA and CDR2 is YNFKEQ.

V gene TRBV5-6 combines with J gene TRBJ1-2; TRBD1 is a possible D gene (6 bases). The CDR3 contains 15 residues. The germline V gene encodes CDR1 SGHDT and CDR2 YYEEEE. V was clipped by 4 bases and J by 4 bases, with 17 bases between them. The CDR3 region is CASSVGGTAGYGYTF. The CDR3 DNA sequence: TGTGCCAGCAGCGTGGGGGGCACCGCAGGCTATGGCTACACCTTC.

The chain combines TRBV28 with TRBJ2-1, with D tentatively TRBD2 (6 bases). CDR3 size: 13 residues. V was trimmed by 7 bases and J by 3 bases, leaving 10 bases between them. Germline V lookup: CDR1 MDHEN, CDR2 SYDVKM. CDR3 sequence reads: CASTGENYNEQFF. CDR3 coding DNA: TGTGCCAGCACGGGGGAAAACTACAATGAGCAGTTCTTC. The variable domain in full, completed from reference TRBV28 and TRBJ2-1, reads DVKVTQSSRYLVKRTGEKVFLECVQDMDHENMFWYRQDPGLGLRLIYFSYDVKMKEKGDIPEGYSVSREKKERFSLILESASTNQTSMYLCASTGENYNEQFFGPGTRLTVL.

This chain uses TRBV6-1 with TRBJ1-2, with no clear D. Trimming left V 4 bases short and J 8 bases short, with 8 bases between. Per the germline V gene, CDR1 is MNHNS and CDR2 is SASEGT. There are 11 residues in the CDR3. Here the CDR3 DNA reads TGTGCCAGCAGTGTAGACGAAGGCTACACCTTC. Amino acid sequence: CASSVDEGYTF.

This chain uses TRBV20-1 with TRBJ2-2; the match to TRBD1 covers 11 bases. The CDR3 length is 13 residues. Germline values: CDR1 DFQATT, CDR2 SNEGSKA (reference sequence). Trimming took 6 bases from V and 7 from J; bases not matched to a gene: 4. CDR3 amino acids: CSARTGGIGELFF. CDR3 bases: TGCAGTGCCCGGACAGGGGGCATCGGGGAGCTGTTTTTT.

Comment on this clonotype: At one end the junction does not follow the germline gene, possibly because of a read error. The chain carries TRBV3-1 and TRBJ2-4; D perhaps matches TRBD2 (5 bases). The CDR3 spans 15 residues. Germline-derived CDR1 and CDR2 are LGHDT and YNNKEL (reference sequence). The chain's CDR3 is CAGSQGGRAKNIQYF. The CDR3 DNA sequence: TGTGCCGGCAGCCAAGGTGGGAGAGCCAAAAACATTCAGTACTTC.

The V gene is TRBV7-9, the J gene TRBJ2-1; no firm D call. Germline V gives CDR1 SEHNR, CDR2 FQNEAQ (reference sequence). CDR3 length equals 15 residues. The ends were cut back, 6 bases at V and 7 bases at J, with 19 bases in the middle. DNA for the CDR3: TGTGCCAGCAGATCAGCCGCCCCGGGTGTGAATGAGCAGTTCTTC. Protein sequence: CASRSAAPGVNEQFF.

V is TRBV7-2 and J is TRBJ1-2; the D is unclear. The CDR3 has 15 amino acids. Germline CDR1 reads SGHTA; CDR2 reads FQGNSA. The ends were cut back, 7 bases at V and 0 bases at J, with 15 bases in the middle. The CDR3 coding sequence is TGTGCCAGCACCCCCGGGCAGGTAGCTAACTATGGCTACACCTTC. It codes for CASTPGQVANYGYTF.

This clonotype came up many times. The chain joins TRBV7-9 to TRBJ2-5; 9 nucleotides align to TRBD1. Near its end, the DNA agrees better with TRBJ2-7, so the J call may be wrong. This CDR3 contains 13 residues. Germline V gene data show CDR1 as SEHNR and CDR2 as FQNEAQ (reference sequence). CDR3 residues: CASSGGQGYEQYF. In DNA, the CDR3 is TGTGCCAGCAGCGGTGGACAGGGGTACGAGCAGTACTTC.

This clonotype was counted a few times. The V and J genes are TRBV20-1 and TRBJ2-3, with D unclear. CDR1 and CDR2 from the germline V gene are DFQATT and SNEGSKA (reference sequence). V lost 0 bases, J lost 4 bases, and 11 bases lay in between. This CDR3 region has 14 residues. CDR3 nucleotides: TGCAGTGCTAGAGATAGTAAACGGGCAGATACGCAGTATTTT. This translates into CSARDSKRADTQYF.

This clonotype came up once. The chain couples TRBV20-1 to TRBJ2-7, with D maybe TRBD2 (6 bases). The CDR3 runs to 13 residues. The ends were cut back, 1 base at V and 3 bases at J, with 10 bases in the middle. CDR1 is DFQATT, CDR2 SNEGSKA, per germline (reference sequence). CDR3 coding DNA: TGCAGTGCTAGAGTGGGGGGAATCTACGAGCAGTACTTC. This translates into CSARVGGIYEQYF.

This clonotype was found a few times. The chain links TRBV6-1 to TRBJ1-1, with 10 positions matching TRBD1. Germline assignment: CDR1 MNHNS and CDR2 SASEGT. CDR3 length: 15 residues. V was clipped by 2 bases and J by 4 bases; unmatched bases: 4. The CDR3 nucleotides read TGTGCCAGCAGTGAATCATGGACAGGGGGCACTGAAGCTTTCTTT. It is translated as CASSESWTGGTEAFF.

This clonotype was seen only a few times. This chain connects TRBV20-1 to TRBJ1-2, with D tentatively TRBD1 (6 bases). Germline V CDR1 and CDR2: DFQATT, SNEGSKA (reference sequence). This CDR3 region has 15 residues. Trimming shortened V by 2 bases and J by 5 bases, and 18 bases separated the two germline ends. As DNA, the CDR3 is TGCAGTGCTAGACCTATCGACAGGAGAGTATATGGCTACACCTTC. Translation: CSARPIDRRVYGYTF.

DNA of the CDR3: TGTGCCAGCAGCGCGCGGGACAGGGGGGGCGAGCAGTACTTC. Protein: CASSARDRGGEQYF. The chain is built from TRBV7-6 and TRBJ2-7; 11 bases agree with TRBD1. The CDR3 runs to 14 residues. Losses at the gene ends were 5 bases for V and 6 bases for J; bases not matched to a gene: 6. From germline, CDR1 is SGHVS and CDR2 FNYEAQ.

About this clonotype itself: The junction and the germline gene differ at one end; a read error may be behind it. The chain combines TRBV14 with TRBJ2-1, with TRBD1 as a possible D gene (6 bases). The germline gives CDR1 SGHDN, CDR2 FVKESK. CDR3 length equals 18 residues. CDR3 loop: CASSRIPRDTIIYNEQFF. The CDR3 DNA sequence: TGTGCCAGCAGCCGTATCCCCCGGGACACCATAATTTACAACGAGCAGTTCTTC. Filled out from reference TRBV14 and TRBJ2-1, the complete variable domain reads EAGVTQFPSHSVIEKGQTVTLRCDPISGHDNLYWYRRVMGKEIKFLLHFVKESKQDESGMPNNRFLAERTGGTYSTLKVQPAELEDSGVYFCASSRIPRDTIIYNEQFFGPGTRLTVL.

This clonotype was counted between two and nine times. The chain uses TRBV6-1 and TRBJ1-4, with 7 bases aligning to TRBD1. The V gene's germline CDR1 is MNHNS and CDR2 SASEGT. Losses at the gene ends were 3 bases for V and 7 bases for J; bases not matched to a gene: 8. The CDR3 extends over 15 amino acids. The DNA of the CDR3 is TGTGCCAGCAGTGATACGACAGGGTTTGTTGAAAAACTGTTTTTT. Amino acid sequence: CASSDTTGFVEKLFF.

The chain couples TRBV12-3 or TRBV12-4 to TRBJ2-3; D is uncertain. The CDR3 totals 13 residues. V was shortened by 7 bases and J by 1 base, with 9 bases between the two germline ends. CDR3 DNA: TGTGCCAGCAACGCATTGCGCACAGATACGCAGTATTTT. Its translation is CASNALRTDTQYF.

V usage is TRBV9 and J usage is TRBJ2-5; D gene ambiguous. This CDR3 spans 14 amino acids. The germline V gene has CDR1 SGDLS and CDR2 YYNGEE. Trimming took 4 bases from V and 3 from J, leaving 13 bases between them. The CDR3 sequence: CASSPVDRKETQYF. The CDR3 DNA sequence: TGTGCCAGCAGCCCCGTTGACCGAAAAGAGACCCAGTACTTC.

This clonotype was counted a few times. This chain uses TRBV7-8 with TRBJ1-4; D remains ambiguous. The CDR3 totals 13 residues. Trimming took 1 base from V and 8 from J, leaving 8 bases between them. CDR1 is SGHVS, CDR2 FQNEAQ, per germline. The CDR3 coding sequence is TGTGCCAGCAGCTTAGGACTAGGAGAAAAACTGTTTTTT. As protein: CASSLGLGEKLFF.

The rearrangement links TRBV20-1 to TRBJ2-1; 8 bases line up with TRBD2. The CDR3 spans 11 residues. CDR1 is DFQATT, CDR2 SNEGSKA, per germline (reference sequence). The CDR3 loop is CRTAGGYEQFF. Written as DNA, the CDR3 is TGCAGGACGGCGGGGGGCTATGAGCAGTTCTTC.

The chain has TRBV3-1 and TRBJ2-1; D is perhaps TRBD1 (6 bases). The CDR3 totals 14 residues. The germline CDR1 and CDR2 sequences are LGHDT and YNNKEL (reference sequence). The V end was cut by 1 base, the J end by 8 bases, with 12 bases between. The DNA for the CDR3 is TGTGCCAGCAGCCAAGGACAGGAGTTGTATGAGCAGTTCTTC. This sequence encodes CASSQGQELYEQFF.

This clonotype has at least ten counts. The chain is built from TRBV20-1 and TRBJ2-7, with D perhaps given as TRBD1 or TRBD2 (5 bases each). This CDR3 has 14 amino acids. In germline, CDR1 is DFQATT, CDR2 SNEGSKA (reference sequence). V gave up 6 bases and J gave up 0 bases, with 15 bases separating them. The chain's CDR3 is CSATGSGGSYEQYF. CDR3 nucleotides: TGCAGTGCGACGGGGAGTGGGGGCTCCTACGAGCAGTACTTC.

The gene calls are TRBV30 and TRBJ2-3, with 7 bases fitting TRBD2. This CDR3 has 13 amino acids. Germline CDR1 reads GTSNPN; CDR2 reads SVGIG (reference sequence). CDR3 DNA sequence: TGTGGTCGGGCTAGCGGTAACACAGATACGCAGTATTTT. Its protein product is CGRASGNTDTQYF.